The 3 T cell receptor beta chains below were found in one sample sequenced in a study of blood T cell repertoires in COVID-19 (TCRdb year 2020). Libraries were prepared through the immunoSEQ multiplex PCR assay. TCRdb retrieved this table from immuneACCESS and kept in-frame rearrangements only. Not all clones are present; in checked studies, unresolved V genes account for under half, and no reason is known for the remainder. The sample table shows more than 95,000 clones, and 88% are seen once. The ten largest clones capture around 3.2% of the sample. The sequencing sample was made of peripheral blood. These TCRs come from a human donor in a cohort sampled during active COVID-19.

The CDR3, as DNA: TGTGCCATCAGTGATCCGACGGCTAGCGGGGCCTCAGAGACCCAGTACTTC. Translated: CAISDPTASGASETQYF. The chain uses TRBV10-3 and TRBJ2-5, with 9 nucleotides matching TRBD2. CDR1 is ENHRY, CDR2 SYGVKD, per germline. There are 17 residues in the CDR3. V trimming: 3 bases; J trimming: 4 bases; junction bases outside the gene matches: 12.

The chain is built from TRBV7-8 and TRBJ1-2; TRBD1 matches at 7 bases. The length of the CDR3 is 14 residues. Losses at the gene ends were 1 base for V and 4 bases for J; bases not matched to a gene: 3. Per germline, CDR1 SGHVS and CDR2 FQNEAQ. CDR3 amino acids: CASSLGDRSYGYTF. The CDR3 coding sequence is TGTGCCAGCAGCTTAGGGGACAGAAGCTATGGCTACACCTTC.

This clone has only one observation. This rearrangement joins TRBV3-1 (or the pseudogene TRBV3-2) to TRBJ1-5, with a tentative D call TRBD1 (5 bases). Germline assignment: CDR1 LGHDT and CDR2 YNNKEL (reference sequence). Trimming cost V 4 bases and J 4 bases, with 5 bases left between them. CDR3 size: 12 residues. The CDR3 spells CASSPGNQPQHF. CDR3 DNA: TGTGCCAGCAGCCCAGGGAATCAGCCCCAGCATTTT.